Included here is one T cell receptor (beta chain) sequence, with context. The PCR contained 60 Vbeta and 13 Jbeta primers. Authors' processing steps: Per a later analysis, the number of unique TCR beta chains was approximately 73 million, of which roughly 9.9 million were shared. Using immunoSEQ multiplex PCR, the repertoire was profiled, and TCRdb retains in-frame clones only, with some absent. The V and J calls and the clone size are those of that table, but D and trimming were determined from the DNA. Altogether 110,000 or so clones are present, around four fifths being singletons, with the ten largest covering more than 1.5%. The data originate from a study of cytomegalovirus exposure and HLA in healthy donors. This receptor was obtained from a man aged 35-49 years in good health and CMV-seronegative. Sequenced sample: PBMCs.

The CDR3 here is CASSRTGTDYEQYF. CDR3 sequence (DNA): TGTGCCAGCAGTCGTACCGGGACAGACTACGAGCAGTACTTC. The chain couples TRBV14 to TRBJ2-7; 7 nucleotides agree with TRBD1. Trimming at V came to 6 bases and at J to 3 bases, leaving 8 bases not matched to a gene. This CDR3 spans 14 amino acids. The V gene's germline CDR1 is SGHDN and CDR2 FVKESK.